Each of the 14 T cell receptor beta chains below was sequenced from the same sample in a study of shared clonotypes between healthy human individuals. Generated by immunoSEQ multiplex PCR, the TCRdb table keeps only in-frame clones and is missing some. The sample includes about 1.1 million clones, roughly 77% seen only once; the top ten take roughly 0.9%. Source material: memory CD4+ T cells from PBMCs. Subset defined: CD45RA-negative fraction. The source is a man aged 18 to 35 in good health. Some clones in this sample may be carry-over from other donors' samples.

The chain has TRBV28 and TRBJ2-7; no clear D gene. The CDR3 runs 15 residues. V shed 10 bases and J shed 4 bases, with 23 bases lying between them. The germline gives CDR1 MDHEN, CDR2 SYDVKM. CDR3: CATNHLRDARYEQYF. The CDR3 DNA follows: TGTGCCACTAACCATTTAAGGGATGCAAGGTACGAGCAGTACTTC.

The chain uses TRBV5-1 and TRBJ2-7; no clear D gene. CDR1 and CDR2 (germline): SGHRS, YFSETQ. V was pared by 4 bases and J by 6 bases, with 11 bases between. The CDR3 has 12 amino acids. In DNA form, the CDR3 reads TGCGCCAGCAGCAACGTAGCATCCGAGCAGTACTTC. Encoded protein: CASSNVASEQYF.

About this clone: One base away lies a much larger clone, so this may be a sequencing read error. The CDR3 coding sequence is TGTGCCTGTAGCGACAGGGCCTGCACTGAAGCTTTCTTT. This gives the protein CACSDRACTEAFF. V usage is TRBV30 and J usage is TRBJ1-1; TRBD1 matches 7 bases. The CDR3 has 13 amino acids. The germline V gene has CDR1 GTSNPN and CDR2 SVGIG (reference sequence). Trimming cost V 6 bases and J 4 bases; bases outside gene matches: 8.

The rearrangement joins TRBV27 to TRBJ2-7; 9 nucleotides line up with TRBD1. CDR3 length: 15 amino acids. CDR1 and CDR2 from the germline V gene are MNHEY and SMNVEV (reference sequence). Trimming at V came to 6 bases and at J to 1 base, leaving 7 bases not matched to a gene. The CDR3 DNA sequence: TGTGCCAGCAGCGCAGGACAGGGGTGGTCCTACGAGCAGTACTTC. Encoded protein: CASSAGQGWSYEQYF.

CDR3 bases: TGTGCCAGCAGCGGACAGGGAAGGACCGGGGAGCTGTTTTTT. Translation: CASSGQGRTGELFF. V is TRBV6-5 and J is TRBJ2-2; TRBD1 aligns across 8 bases. V shed 6 bases, J shed 5 bases, and the junction held 5 bases outside the gene matches. The CDR3 is made up of 14 amino acids. CDR1 is MNHEY and CDR2 is SVGAGI in the germline V gene.

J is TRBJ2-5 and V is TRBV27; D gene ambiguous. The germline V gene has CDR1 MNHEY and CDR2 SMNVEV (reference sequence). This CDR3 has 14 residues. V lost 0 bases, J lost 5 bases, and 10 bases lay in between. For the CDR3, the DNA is TGTGCCAGCAGTTTATCACCCCTCTCGGAGACCCAGTACTTC. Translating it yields CASSLSPLSETQYF.

The CDR3 DNA sequence: TGTGCCAGCAGTGTATCCGTACCTAGAGACACTGAAGCTTTCTTT. Protein product: CASSVSVPRDTEAFF. The chain couples TRBV2 to TRBJ1-1; D gene unclear. Germline CDR1 is SNHLY and CDR2 is FYNNEI. Trimming left V 4 bases short and J 3 bases short, with 15 bases between. This CDR3 has 15 amino acids.

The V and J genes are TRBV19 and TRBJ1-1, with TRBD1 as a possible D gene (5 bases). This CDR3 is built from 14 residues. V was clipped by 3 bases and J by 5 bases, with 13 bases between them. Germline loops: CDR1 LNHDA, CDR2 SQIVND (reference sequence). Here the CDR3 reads CASSMGPLGTEAFF. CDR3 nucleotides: TGTGCCAGTAGTATGGGACCCCTTGGGACTGAAGCTTTCTTT. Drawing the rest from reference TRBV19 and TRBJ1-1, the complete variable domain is DGGITQSPKYLFRKEGQNVTLSCEQNLNHDAMYWYRQDPGQGLRLIYYSQIVNDFQKGDIAEGYSVSREKKESFPLTVTSAQKNPTAFYLCASSMGPLGTEAFFGQGTRLTVV.

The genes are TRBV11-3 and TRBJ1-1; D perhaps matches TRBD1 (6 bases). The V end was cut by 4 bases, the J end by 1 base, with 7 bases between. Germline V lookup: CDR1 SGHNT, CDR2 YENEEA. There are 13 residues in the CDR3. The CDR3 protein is CASSSGANTEAFF. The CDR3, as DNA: TGTGCCAGCAGCTCGGGGGCGAACACTGAAGCTTTCTTT.

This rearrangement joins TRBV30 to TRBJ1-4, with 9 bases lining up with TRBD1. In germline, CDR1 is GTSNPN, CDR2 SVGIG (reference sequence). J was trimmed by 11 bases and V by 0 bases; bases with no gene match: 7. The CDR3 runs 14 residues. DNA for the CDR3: TGTGCCTGGAGTGTGAGAACAGGGGGCGGTAAACTGTTTTTT. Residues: CAWSVRTGGGKLFF. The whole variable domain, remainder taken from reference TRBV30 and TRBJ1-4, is SQTIHQWPATLVQPVGSPLSLECTVEGTSNPNLYWYRQAAGRGLQLLFYSVGIGQISSEVPQNLSASRPQDRQFILSSKKLLLSDSGFYLCAWSVRTGGGKLFFGSGTQLSVL.

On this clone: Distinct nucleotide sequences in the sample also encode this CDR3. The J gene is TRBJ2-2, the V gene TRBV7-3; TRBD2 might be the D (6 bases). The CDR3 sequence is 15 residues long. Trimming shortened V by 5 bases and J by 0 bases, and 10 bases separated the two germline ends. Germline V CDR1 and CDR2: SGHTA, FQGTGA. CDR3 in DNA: TGTGCCAGCAGCCCCCCGGGGGCGAACACCGGGGAGCTGTTTTTT. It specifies CASSPPGANTGELFF.

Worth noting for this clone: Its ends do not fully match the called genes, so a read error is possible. The CDR3 bases are TGCAGCGTAGAAGCAGGGGCAGGCTACGAGCAGTACTTC. It encodes CSVEAGAGYEQYF. The rearrangement links TRBV29-1 to TRBJ2-5; TRBD1 might be the D (6 bases). The end of the DNA is better explained by TRBJ2-7, so the J call may be wrong. Germline lookup yields CDR1 SQVTM and CDR2 ANQGSEA. This CDR3 is built from 13 residues.

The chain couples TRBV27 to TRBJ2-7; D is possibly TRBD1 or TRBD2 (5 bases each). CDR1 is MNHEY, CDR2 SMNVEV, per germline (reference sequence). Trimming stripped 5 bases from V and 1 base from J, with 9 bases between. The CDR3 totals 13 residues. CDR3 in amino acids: CASSGDGSYEQYF. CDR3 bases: TGTGCCAGCAGTGGGGACGGGTCCTACGAGCAGTACTTC.

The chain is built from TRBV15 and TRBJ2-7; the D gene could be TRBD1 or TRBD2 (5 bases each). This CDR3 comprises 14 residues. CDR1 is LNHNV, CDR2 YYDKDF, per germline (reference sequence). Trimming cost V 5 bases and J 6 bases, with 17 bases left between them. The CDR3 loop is CATSWGRLRGEQYF. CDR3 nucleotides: TGTGCCACCAGCTGGGGACGGCTTAGAGGCGAGCAGTACTTC. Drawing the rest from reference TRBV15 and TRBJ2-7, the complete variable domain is DAMVIQNPRYQVTQFGKPVTLSCSQTLNHNVMYWYQQKSSQAPKLLFHYYDKDFNNEADTPDNFQSRRPNTSFCFLDIRSPGLGDTAMYLCATSWGRLRGEQYFGPGTRLTVT.